At least ten counts were recorded for the clone carrying this TCR beta chain. What it binds is unknown. Germline values: CDR1 MGHRA, CDR2 YSYEKL. Unmatched junction bases numbered 11, after V lost 0 bases and J lost 3 bases. The CDR3 runs to 18 residues. These data are taken from a study of CD8 T cells in ankylosing spondylitis. Regarding the study as a whole: A TCR beta motif made of eight highly homologous variants seemed typical of ankylosing spondylitis blood.

Library preparation for TCR beta used quantitative 5'-RACE with molecular barcodes. TCRdb analysed the 5' RACE reads with MiXCR anew, one entry per CDR3 protein. In the table there are some 120,000 distinct CDR3 sequences, 6.5% to 9% of which are singletons. Source material: blood, either unsorted or a sorted T cell fraction (not recorded which). The clonotype comes from a male donor with ankylosing spondylitis or in good health (not recorded which). The chain uses TRBV4-1 and TRBJ1-3; 7 bases line up with TRBD1. The DNA for the CDR3 is TGCGCCAGCAGCCAAGATAGTGACAGGGCCCCGGGTGGAAACACCATATATTTT. It specifies CASSQDSDRAPGGNTIYF.